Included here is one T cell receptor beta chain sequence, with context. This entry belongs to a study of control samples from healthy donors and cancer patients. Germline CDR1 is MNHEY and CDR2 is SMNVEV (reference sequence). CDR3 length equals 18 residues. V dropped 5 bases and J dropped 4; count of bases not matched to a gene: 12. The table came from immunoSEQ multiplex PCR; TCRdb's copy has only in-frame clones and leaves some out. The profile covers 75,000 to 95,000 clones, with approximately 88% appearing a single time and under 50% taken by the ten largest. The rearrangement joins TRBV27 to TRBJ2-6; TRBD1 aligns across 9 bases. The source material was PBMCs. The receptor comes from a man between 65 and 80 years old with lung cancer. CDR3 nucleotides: TGTGCCAGCAGTGCTTTCCCGGGACAGGGTCCCGGGGCCAACGTCCTGACTTTC. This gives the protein CASSAFPGQGPGANVLTF.